This entry features one T cell receptor beta chain sequence. The sample is drawn from a study of blood T cell repertoires in COVID-19. Study-wide background: The analysed material was cDNA or gDNA that came from T cells, B-cell-depleted T cells, or PBMCs.

Methods used by the authors: Reference gene primers were amplified, and this amplification served to estimate nucleated cell counts. Only in-frame clones appear in the TCRdb table, and some are missing; sequencing was by immunoSEQ multiplex PCR. V, J and clone size derive from that table, while D and trimming were established from the DNA sequence. The sample has approximately 70,000 clones, 91% seen once. V was shortened by 4 bases and J by 0 bases, with 13 bases between the two germline ends. This CDR3 spans 16 amino acids. Germline CDR1 SGHTA, CDR2 FQGNSA. Sequenced sample: peripheral blood. This clonotype was obtained from a woman aged 60 to 75 with active COVID-19. The chain recombines TRBV7-2 with TRBJ2-4, with a possible D match to TRBD1 (7 bases). For the CDR3, the DNA is TGTGCCAGCAGCTACCGACAGGGACTAGCCAAAAACATTCAGTACTTC. This codes for CASSYRQGLAKNIQYF. The full variable domain, completed using reference TRBV7-2 and TRBJ2-4, is GAGVSQSPSNKVTEKGKDVELRCDPISGHTALYWYRQSLGQGLEFLIYFQGNSAPDKSGLPSDRFSAERTGGSVSTLTIQRTQQEDSAVYLCASSYRQGLAKNIQYFGAGTRLSVL.